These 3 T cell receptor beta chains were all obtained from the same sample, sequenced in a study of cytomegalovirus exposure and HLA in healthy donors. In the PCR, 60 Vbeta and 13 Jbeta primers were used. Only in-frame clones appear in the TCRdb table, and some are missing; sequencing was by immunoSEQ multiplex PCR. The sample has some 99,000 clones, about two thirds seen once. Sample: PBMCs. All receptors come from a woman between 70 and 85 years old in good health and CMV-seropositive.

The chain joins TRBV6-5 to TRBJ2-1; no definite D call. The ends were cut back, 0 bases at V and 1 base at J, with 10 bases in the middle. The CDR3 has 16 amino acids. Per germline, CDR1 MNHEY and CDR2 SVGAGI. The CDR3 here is CASSYSGLISYNEQFF. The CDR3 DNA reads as TGTGCCAGCAGTTACTCTGGGCTGATTTCCTACAATGAGCAGTTCTTC.

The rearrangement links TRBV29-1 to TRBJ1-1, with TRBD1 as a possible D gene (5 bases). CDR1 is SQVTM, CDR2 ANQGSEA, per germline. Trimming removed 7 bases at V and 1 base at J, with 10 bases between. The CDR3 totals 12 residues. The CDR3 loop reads CSADNWNTEAFF. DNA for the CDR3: TGCAGCGCGGACAACTGGAACACTGAAGCTTTCTTT.

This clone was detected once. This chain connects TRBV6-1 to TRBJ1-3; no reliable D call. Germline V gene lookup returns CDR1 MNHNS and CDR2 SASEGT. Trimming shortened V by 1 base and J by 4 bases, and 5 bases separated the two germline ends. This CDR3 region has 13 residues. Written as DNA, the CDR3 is TGTGCCAGCAGTGAAGATCCGGGAAACACCATATATTTT. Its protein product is CASSEDPGNTIYF.